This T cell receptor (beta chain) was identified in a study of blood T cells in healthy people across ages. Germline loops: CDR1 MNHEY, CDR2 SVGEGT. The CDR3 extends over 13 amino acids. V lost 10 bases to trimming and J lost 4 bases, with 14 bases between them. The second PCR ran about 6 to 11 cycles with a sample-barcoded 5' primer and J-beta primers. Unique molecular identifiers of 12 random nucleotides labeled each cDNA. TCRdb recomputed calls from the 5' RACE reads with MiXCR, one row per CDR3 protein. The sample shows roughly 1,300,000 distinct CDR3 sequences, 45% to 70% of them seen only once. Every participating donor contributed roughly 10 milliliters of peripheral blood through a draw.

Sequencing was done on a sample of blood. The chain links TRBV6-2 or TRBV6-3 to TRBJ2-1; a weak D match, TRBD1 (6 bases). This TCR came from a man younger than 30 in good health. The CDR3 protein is CATVQGTYNEQFF. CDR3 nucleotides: TGTGCCACTGTCCAGGGGACATACAATGAGCAGTTCTTC.